This T cell receptor beta chain was captured by sequencing in a study of OX40 agonist ivuxolimab in advanced cancers. The overall study: Patients receiving dose escalation had hepatocellular carcinoma, melanoma, renal cell or head and neck cancer. Those enrolled were roughly 85% male, with a mean age of 60 years and ages from 23 to 79. General observations from the study: Expanded clones belonging to CD8+ T cells outnumbered, on average, those of CD4+.

About this clone itself: Its target is not known. The junction does not match germline at one end; this may be a read error.

Sampled blood was obtained at baseline, cycle 4 day 1, and cycle 7 day 1. This CDR3 spans 12 amino acids. Germline V gene sequence: CDR1 SGHTA, CDR2 FQGNSA. Libraries were prepared by immunoSEQ multiplex PCR; TCRdb keeps only in-frame clonotypes and omits some of them. The sample shows tens of thousands of clones, about 88% of them seen only once. The chain has TRBV7-2 and TRBJ2-1, with 7 bases identical to TRBD1. The clonotype was recovered from an adult with an advanced solid tumor such as melanoma, head and neck, liver or kidney cancer. Sequenced material: CD4+ or CD8+ T cells sorted from blood, taken in a trial of the OX40 agonist ivuxolimab. CDR3 DNA: TGTGCCAGCAGCTCCCCTGACAGGGTGCAGATCTTC. It yields the protein CASSSPDRVQIF.